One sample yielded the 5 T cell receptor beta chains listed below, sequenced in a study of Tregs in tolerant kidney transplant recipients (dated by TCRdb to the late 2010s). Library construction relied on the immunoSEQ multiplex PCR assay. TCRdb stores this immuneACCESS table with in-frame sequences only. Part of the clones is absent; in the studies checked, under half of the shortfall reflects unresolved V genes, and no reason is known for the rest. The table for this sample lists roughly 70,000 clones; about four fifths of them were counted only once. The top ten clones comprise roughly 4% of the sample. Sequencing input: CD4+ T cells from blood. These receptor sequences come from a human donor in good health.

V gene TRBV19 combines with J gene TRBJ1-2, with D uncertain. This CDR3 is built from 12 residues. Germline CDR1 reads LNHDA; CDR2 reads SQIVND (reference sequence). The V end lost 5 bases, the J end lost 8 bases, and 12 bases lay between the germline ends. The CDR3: CASSPSMGGYTF. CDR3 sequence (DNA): TGTGCCAGTAGTCCTTCGATGGGGGGCTACACCTTC.

CDR3 sequence (DNA): TGCAGTGCTAGTTTGGTTGAAGCTTTCTTT. Its protein product is CSASLVEAFF. J is TRBJ1-1 and V is TRBV20-1; no clear D gene. The V end was cut by 3 bases, the J end by 7 bases, with 6 bases between. Germline assignment: CDR1 DFQATT and CDR2 SNEGSKA (reference sequence). The CDR3 spans 10 residues.

CDR3 coding DNA: TGCGCCAGCAGCCGGATTGGACAAGACACAGATACGCAGTATTTT. It yields the protein CASSRIGQDTDTQYF. The V call is TRBV4-1, the J call TRBJ2-3; a weak D match, TRBD1 (5 bases). The CDR3 runs 15 residues. Germline V gives CDR1 MGHRA, CDR2 YSYEKL. Trimming pared 4 bases from V and 2 bases from J, leaving 13 bases between.

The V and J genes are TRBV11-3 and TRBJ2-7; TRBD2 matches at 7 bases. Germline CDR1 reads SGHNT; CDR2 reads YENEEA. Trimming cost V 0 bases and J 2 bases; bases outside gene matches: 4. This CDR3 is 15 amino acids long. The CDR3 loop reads CASSLETGGTYEQYF. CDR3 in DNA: TGTGCCAGCAGCTTAGAAACGGGAGGCACCTACGAGCAGTACTTC.

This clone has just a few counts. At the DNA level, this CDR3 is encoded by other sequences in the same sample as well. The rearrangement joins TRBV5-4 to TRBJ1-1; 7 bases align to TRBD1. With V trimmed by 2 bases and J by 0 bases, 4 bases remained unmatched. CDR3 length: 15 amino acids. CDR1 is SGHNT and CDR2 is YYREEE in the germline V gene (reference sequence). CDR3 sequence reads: CASSLGGGLNTEAFF. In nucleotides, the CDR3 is TGTGCCAGCAGCTTAGGAGGGGGCCTGAACACTGAAGCTTTCTTT.